Each of the 19 T cell receptor beta chains below was sequenced from the same sample in a study of T cell repertoires in cytomegalovirus infection. MiXCR was run by TCRdb on the reads, yielding one entry per CDR3 protein. The data contain approximately 910,000 distinct CDR3 sequences, 30% to 40% of them singletons. These receptors have no known antigen. The sequencing here drew on cultured CD8+ T cells from PBMCs, taken from culture after CMV antigen stimulation. Receptor source: a human donor in good health (CMV status not recorded). Some clones in this sample may be carry-over from other donors' samples.

In its sample, this clonotype was seen a few times. The CDR3 region has the DNA TGTGCCAGCAGTTTAGGGACAGGGTTAGCTGAAGCTTTCTTT. Residues: CASSLGTGLAEAFF. J is TRBJ1-1 and V is TRBV27, with TRBD1 identical over 9 bases. The germline V gene encodes CDR1 MNHEY and CDR2 SMNVEV (reference sequence). With 2 bases clipped from V and 6 bases from J, the junction kept 4 bases outside the gene matches. The CDR3 runs 14 residues.

This chain connects TRBV7-9 to TRBJ2-2; TRBD1 matches at 7 bases. In germline, CDR1 is SEHNR, CDR2 FQNEAQ (reference sequence). This CDR3 is 18 amino acids long. The ends lost 4 bases at V and 7 bases at J; junction bases unmatched: 18. CDR3 bases: TGTGCCAGCAGCTCCACAGCCGATGGGACAGCCCGAGTCGGGGAGCTGTTTTTT. Amino acid sequence: CASSSTADGTARVGELFF.

V usage is TRBV20-1 and J usage is TRBJ2-1, with TRBD2 identical over 10 bases. After removal of 6 bases from V and 4 bases from J, the junction contained 15 bases not matched to a gene. CDR3 size: 17 residues. Germline CDR1 DFQATT, CDR2 SNEGSKA (reference sequence). CDR3 nucleotides: TGCAGTGCACTAGAGTATGGGATAGCGGGGGGTTACAATGAGCAGTTCTTC. Amino acids: CSALEYGIAGGYNEQFF.

This clonotype was detected many times. At one boundary the junction diverges from the germline segment, which might be a read error. V and J are TRBV19 and TRBJ2-1, with 11 bases that match TRBD2. The CDR3 runs 15 residues. Germline CDR1 and CDR2: LNHDA and SQIVND (reference sequence). The CDR3 nucleotides are TGTGCCAGCAGTATCGGACTAGCGGGTTACAATGAGCAGTTCTTC. As protein: CASSIGLAGYNEQFF. Variable domain in full (rest from reference TRBV19 and TRBJ2-1): DGGITQSPKYLFRKEGQNVTLSCEQNLNHDAMYWYRQDPGQGLRLIYYSQIVNDFQKGDIAEGYSVSREKKESFPLTVTSAQKNPTAFYLCASSIGLAGYNEQFFGPGTRLTVL.

Concerning this clonotype: This sequence may be a read error, since a much larger clone differs from it by one base. The rearrangement uses TRBV7-2 and TRBJ2-2, with TRBD1 identical over 8 bases. Germline V CDR1 and CDR2: SGHTA, FQGNSA. This CDR3 has 15 residues. The CDR3 loop is CASSSAGGGTGEPFF. CDR3 in DNA: TGTGCCAGCAGCTCCGCAGGGGGCGGAACCGGGGAGCCGTTTTTT.

The sample holds a few counts of this clonotype. V gene TRBV14 combines with J gene TRBJ1-2, with D possibly matching TRBD1 (5 bases). CDR1 is SGHDN and CDR2 is FVKESK in the germline V gene. This CDR3 is built from 17 residues. Trimming removed 5 bases at V and 3 bases at J, with 22 bases between. DNA of the CDR3: TGTGCCAGCAGCGCCGGGAGGTGGGCCAGGACATACTATGGCTACACCTTC. Translating it yields CASSAGRWARTYYGYTF.

V usage is TRBV6-6 and J usage is TRBJ2-1; D is possibly TRBD1 (6 bases). This CDR3 contains 13 residues. Germline loops: CDR1 MNHNY, CDR2 SVGAGI (reference sequence). Trimming pared 8 bases from V and 6 bases from J, leaving 14 bases between. The CDR3 region is CASVSTGINEQFF. The CDR3 nucleotides are TGTGCCAGCGTTAGTACAGGGATCAATGAGCAGTTCTTC.

V gene TRBV9 combines with J gene TRBJ2-6; 7 bases match TRBD1. The CDR3 extends over 18 amino acids. V was pared by 4 bases and J by 1 base, with 11 bases of the junction left unmatched. Per germline, CDR1 SGDLS and CDR2 YYNGEE. The CDR3 spells CASSPLTGTSSGANVLTF. In nucleotides, the CDR3 is TGTGCCAGCAGCCCTCTGACAGGGACCTCATCTGGGGCCAACGTCCTGACTTTC. The full variable domain, its missing parts supplied by reference TRBV9 and TRBJ2-6, is DSGVTQTPKHLITATGQRVTLRCSPRSGDLSVYWYQQSLDQGLQFLIQYYNGEERAKGNILERFSAQQFPDLHSELNLSSLELGDSALYFCASSPLTGTSSGANVLTFGAGSRLTVL.

This clonotype was counted only a few times. V is TRBV5-1 and J is TRBJ1-2, with 8 positions matching TRBD1. Germline CDR1 SGHRS, CDR2 YFSETQ. The trim removed 2 bases at V and 1 base at J, leaving 10 bases unmatched. The CDR3 extends over 17 amino acids. The CDR3 here is CASSFTGGRWSNYGYTF. CDR3 in DNA: TGCGCCAGCAGCTTTACAGGGGGAAGATGGAGTAACTATGGCTACACCTTC.

Note on this clonotype: The junction departs from germline at one end; a sequencing error may be responsible. The genes are TRBV15 and TRBJ2-6; D unresolved. The CDR3 consists of 18 residues. Germline V gene lookup returns CDR1 LNHNV and CDR2 YYDKDF (reference sequence). CDR3 sequence (DNA): TGTGCCACCGGCAGAGATTGGCGCTCCTCCTCTGGGGCCAACGTCCTGACTTTC. It is translated as CATGRDWRSSSGANVLTF.

This clonotype was found many times. The chain couples TRBV7-3 to TRBJ2-5, with 9 bases that match TRBD2. V dropped 7 bases and J dropped 5; count of bases not matched to a gene: 26. The germline V gene encodes CDR1 SGHTA and CDR2 FQGTGA. CDR3 length: 20 amino acids. The DNA of the CDR3 is TGTGCCAGCAAAACGCTGGGCAGGGAGGTAGCGGGGGTATTTTGGGAGACCCAGTACTTC. Encoded protein: CASKTLGREVAGVFWETQYF.

The chain uses TRBV7-6 and TRBJ2-3; TRBD2 agrees at 13 bases. The CDR3 runs 16 residues. Germline V gene sequence: CDR1 SGHVS, CDR2 FNYEAQ. After removal of 5 bases from V and 4 bases from J, the junction contained 6 bases not matched to a gene. CDR3: CASSKTSGGAADTQYF. The CDR3 DNA follows: TGTGCCAGCAGCAAAACTAGCGGGGGGGCAGCAGATACGCAGTATTTT. Variable domain in full (rest from reference TRBV7-6 and TRBJ2-3): GAGVSQSPRYKVTKRGQDVALRCDPISGHVSLYWYRQALGQGPEFLTYFNYEAQQDKSGLPNDRFSAERPEGSISTLTIQRTEQRDSAMYRCASSKTSGGAADTQYFGPGTRLTVL.

V gene TRBV12-3 or TRBV12-4 combines with J gene TRBJ1-2; maybe TRBD1 (6 bases). V lost 7 bases and J 2 bases, leaving 20 bases between the germline ends. The CDR3 runs to 16 residues. The CDR3: CASTSREGVVNYGYTF. CDR3 sequence (DNA): TGTGCCAGCACCTCCCGCGAGGGGGTTGTCAACTATGGCTACACCTTC.

The chain recombines TRBV27 with TRBJ1-6; TRBD1 agrees at 7 bases. The J segment lost 4 bases and the V segment lost 3 bases, leaving 18 bases of the junction unmatched. The CDR3 has 20 amino acids. Per the germline V gene, CDR1 is MNHEY and CDR2 is SMNVEV (reference sequence). CDR3 sequence (DNA): TGTGCCAGCAGTTTTTACCCCCGGGACAGCGACTGGGGTTATAATTCACCCCTCCACTTT. It is translated as CASSFYPRDSDWGYNSPLHF.

In the case of this clonotype: One base away lies a much larger clone, so this may be a sequencing read error. This chain links TRBV7-2 with TRBJ1-5; the D gene is possibly TRBD1 (6 bases). The CDR3 extends over 13 amino acids. The germline V gene has CDR1 SGHTA and CDR2 FQGNSA. The CDR3: CASSRQVNQPQQF. The CDR3 DNA sequence: TGTGCCAGCAGCCGACAGGTTAATCAGCCCCAGCAATTT.

This clonotype was seen many times. The J gene is TRBJ2-5, the V gene TRBV7-2, with unresolved D. The CDR3 loop spans 16 amino acids. V lost 8 bases, J lost 5 bases, and 24 bases lay in between. Germline V gene lookup returns CDR1 SGHTA and CDR2 FQGNSA. As DNA, the CDR3 is TGTGCCAGCGAAAAGACCCTTAGCCGGAAGGTGGAGACCCAGTACTTC. This codes for CASEKTLSRKVETQYF.

This clonotype appeared many times. One junction end does not reproduce the germline sequence, and a read error may be involved. The rearrangement links TRBV5-1 to TRBJ2-1, with D possibly matching TRBD1 (6 bases). This CDR3 region has 15 residues. Germline assignment: CDR1 SGHRS and CDR2 YFSETQ. The CDR3 DNA reads as TGTGCCAGTAGTCTTGGGACACCTTCCTACAATGAGCAGTTCTTC. Protein: CASSLGTPSYNEQFF.

The CDR3 DNA reads as TGTGCCAGCAGGACAGGGACAGGGGGTGACTACGAGCAGTACTTC. Translated, it gives CASRTGTGGDYEQYF. V and J are TRBV27 and TRBJ2-7; 11 bases are shared with TRBD1. CDR3 size: 15 residues. Germline values: CDR1 MNHEY, CDR2 SMNVEV (reference sequence). V dropped 6 bases and J dropped 3; count of bases not matched to a gene: 7.

The V and J genes are TRBV7-6 and TRBJ1-3, with D hard to call. This CDR3 spans 14 amino acids. Trimming left V 3 bases short and J 0 bases short, with 6 bases between. Germline V CDR1 and CDR2: SGHVS, FNYEAQ. The CDR3 DNA reads as TGTGCCAGCAGCTTCCAGAACTCTGGAAACACCATATATTTT. This translates into CASSFQNSGNTIYF.